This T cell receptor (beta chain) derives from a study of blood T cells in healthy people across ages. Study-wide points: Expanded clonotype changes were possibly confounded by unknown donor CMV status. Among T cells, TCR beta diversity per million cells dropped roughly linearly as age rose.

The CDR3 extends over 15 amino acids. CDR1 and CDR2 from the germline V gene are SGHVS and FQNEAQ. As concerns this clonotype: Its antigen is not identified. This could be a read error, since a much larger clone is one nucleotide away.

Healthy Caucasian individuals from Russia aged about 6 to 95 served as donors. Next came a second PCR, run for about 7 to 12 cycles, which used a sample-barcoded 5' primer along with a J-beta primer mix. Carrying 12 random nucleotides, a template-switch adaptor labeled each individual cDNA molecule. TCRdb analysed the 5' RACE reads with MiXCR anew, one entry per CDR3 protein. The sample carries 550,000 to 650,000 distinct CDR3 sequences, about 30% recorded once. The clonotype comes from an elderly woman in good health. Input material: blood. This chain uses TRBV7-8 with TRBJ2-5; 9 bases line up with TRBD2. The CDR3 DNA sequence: TGTGCCGGCAGCTTGGGCGGGGGGGCTTTGGAGACCCAGTACTTC. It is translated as CAGSLGGGALETQYF.